The source of this T cell receptor beta chain is a study of CD8+ T cells in alopecia areata. cDNA reverse transcribed from extracted RNA served as the sequencing template. Produced via immunoSEQ multiplex PCR; TCRdb's table is partial and in-frame only. Among about 130,000 clones listed, over 50% were seen once. Lesional scalp tissue (obtained by punch biopsy) and peripheral blood were collected from alopecia areata patients. Trimming took off 0 bases at V and 3 bases at J, with 6 bases between the two ends. Germline-derived CDR1 and CDR2 are SGHRS and YFSETQ. The CDR3 contains 13 residues. This chain connects TRBV5-1 to TRBJ1-1; no clear D gene. The sequences come from CD4+ T cells sorted from blood, collected at week 0. This TCR came from a human donor with alopecia areata. DNA of the CDR3: TGCGCCAGCAGCTTGGCTGAGTACACTGAAGCTTTCTTT. It specifies CASSLAEYTEAFF.